This TCR beta chain was captured in a study of shared clonotypes between healthy human individuals. Original processing methods: Junction-only sequences produced by ImmunoSEQ had no quality scores, so filtering differed. Sequencing was performed with immunoSEQ multiplex PCR; in TCRdb, only in-frame clones are kept and a portion is missing. That table furnishes V, J and clone size, whereas the DNA furnished D and trimming. The sample records millions of clones, over 85% being singletons. The CDR3 length is 16 residues. V lost 3 bases, J lost 4 bases, and 19 bases lay in between. Germline CDR1 reads MNHNS; CDR2 reads SASEGT. Naive CD8 populations comprised CD45RO-negative cells positively selected for CCR7, excluding terminally differentiated effector memory CD45RA+ cells.

Sequenced sample: naive CD8+ T cells sorted from blood. The clonotype comes from a man aged 18 to 35 in good health. V gene TRBV6-1 combines with J gene TRBJ2-7; weak D call: TRBD1 (6 bases). CDR3 sequence reads: CASSESFTGLEYEQYF. The DNA of the CDR3 is TGTGCCAGCAGTGAGTCTTTTACAGGGCTGGAGTACGAGCAGTACTTC.